These 32 T cell receptor beta chains were all obtained from the same sample, sequenced in a study of shared clonotypes between healthy human individuals. Some clones are missing from TCRdb's copy, which holds only in-frame ones; the method was immunoSEQ multiplex PCR. The sample shows 2 million or so clones, approximately 95% of them seen only once. Sequencing was carried out using naive CD4+ T cells sorted from blood. Documented subset: CD45RA+ positively selected. These receptors were taken from a young man in good health.

The chain couples TRBV2 to TRBJ2-5, with no clear D. Looked up from germline, CDR1 is SNHLY and CDR2 is FYNNEI. V shed 8 bases and J shed 1 base, with 8 bases lying between them. The CDR3 covers 12 residues. CDR3 nucleotides: TGTGCCAGCCGAGCCCCCCAAGAGACCCAGTACTTC. It is translated as CASRAPQETQYF.

DNA of the CDR3: TGTGCCAGCAGCTCCCGTGGGGTGTCGACCTACGAGCAGTACTTC. This gives the protein CASSSRGVSTYEQYF. The chain combines TRBV28 with TRBJ2-7; D ambiguous. The CDR3 spans 15 residues. Germline CDR1 is MDHEN and CDR2 is SYDVKM. The ends were cut back, 6 bases at V and 2 bases at J, with 17 bases in the middle.

This chain uses TRBV5-4 with TRBJ2-4; D is possibly TRBD1 (5 bases). The CDR3 runs to 18 residues. The V end was cut by 2 bases, the J end by 2 bases, with 20 bases between. Germline CDR1 SGHNT, CDR2 YYREEE (reference sequence). The CDR3 nucleotides are TGTGCCAGCAGCTTAGCCGGTTCAGGGCCCTTAACCAAAAACATTCAGTACTTC. Its protein product is CASSLAGSGPLTKNIQYF.

This clone came up once. The V gene is TRBV4-1, the J gene TRBJ2-5; D gene uncertain. The CDR3 contains 15 residues. The germline CDR1 and CDR2 sequences are MGHRA and YSYEKL. V gave up 0 bases and J gave up 2 bases, with 10 bases separating them. CDR3 DNA sequence: TGCGCCAGCAGCCAAGATCGAAAAGGTCAAGAGACCCAGTACTTC. Its translation: CASSQDRKGQETQYF.

This clone was recorded a few times. J is TRBJ1-1 and V is TRBV5-1; unclear D gene. From germline, CDR1 is SGHRS and CDR2 YFSETQ. Trimming cost V 4 bases and J 7 bases, with 14 bases left between them. This CDR3 has 13 amino acids. CDR3 nucleotides: TGCGCCAGCAGCGTGGGCGGAGGGAATGAAGCTTTCTTT. The encoded protein is CASSVGGGNEAFF.

This clone was found once. The chain is built from TRBV11-2 and TRBJ1-1; D uncertain. This CDR3 contains 16 residues. Germline loops: CDR1 SGHAT, CDR2 FQNNGV. Trimming cost V 1 base and J 4 bases, with 16 bases left between them. CDR3 protein: CASSLAAGSALTEAFF. CDR3 DNA sequence: TGTGCCAGCAGCTTAGCGGCGGGATCCGCCCTCACTGAAGCTTTCTTT.

V gene TRBV6-1 combines with J gene TRBJ1-5; D remains unclear. CDR3 length: 13 amino acids. Trimming took 11 bases from V and 1 from J, leaving 12 bases between them. From germline, CDR1 is MNHNS and CDR2 SASEGT. CDR3 nucleotide sequence: TGTGCCGCAGAGTGGCAGAGCAATCAGCCCCAGCATTTT. Amino acids: CAAEWQSNQPQHF.

The rearrangement uses TRBV6-1 and TRBJ1-2; 10 positions agree with TRBD1. V was clipped by 6 bases and J by 6 bases; unmatched bases: 7. The CDR3 covers 14 residues. Germline lookup yields CDR1 MNHNS and CDR2 SASEGT. CDR3 protein: CASRGQGNINGYTF. The CDR3 coding sequence is TGTGCCAGCAGGGGACAGGGGAACATCAATGGCTACACCTTC.

The chain is built from TRBV23-1 and TRBJ1-1; no reliable D call. TRBV23-1 is classed as an ORF, of uncertain function. Trimming removed 4 bases at V and 2 bases at J, with 17 bases between. CDR3 length equals 16 residues. The CDR3 sequence is CASSLSERHLNTEAFF. CDR3 DNA sequence: TGCGCCAGCAGTCTTTCGGAAAGACACCTTAACACTGAAGCTTTCTTT.

The chain carries TRBV7-8 and TRBJ2-3; unclear D gene. This CDR3 has 13 residues. Between the trimmed V and J ends, which lost 2 bases and 2 bases, there was a span of 5 bases. Germline V CDR1 and CDR2: SGHVS, FQNEAQ. The CDR3 region is CASSLPNTDTQYF. CDR3 nucleotide sequence: TGTGCCAGCAGCTTACCGAACACAGATACGCAGTATTTT.

The CDR3 region has the DNA TGTGCCAGCACCCCCCCGTGGAGCAATGAGCAGTTCTTC. This translates into CASTPPWSNEQFF. The chain joins TRBV28 to TRBJ2-1; D gene unclear. This CDR3 comprises 13 residues. The V end was cut by 7 bases, the J end by 6 bases, with 13 bases between. Germline CDR1 is MDHEN and CDR2 is SYDVKM.

The CDR3 loop is CASSKREFQFYEQYF. The CDR3 DNA reads as TGTGCCAGCAGCAAAAGAGAATTTCAGTTCTACGAGCAGTACTTC. The gene calls are TRBV11-2 and TRBJ2-7; no firm D call. Germline V lookup: CDR1 SGHAT, CDR2 FQNNGV. This CDR3 region has 15 residues. V gave up 5 bases and J gave up 3 bases, with 17 bases separating them.

The J gene is TRBJ2-6, the V gene TRBV30; perhaps TRBD1 as D (5 bases). Germline lookup yields CDR1 GTSNPN and CDR2 SVGIG (reference sequence). The CDR3 spans 13 residues. The chain's CDR3 is CASQGAGANVLTF. CDR3 in DNA: TGTGCATCTCAGGGTGCTGGGGCCAACGTCCTGACTTTC.

This clone has a single count. CDR3 bases: TGTGCCAGCAGACAACAGGTACCGCCTATGAACACTGAAGCTTTCTTT. It specifies CASRQQVPPMNTEAFF. This chain links TRBV7-9 with TRBJ1-1; a weak D match, TRBD1 (5 bases). From germline, CDR1 is SEHNR and CDR2 FQNEAQ (reference sequence). Trimming left V 6 bases short and J 0 bases short, with 17 bases between. The CDR3 contains 16 residues.

V gene TRBV6-1 combines with J gene TRBJ1-2; D perhaps matches TRBD1 (6 bases). There are 14 residues in the CDR3. Trimming pared 6 bases from V and 4 bases from J, leaving 15 bases between. From germline, CDR1 is MNHNS and CDR2 SASEGT. The CDR3 nucleotides read TGTGCCAGCAGACCCCGGGGGGCTGGCTATGGCTACACCTTC. It codes for CASRPRGAGYGYTF.

CDR3 protein: CASAIRVTGELFF. The CDR3 bases are TGTGCCAGTGCTATTCGGGTAACCGGGGAGCTGTTTTTT. The rearrangement uses TRBV19 and TRBJ2-2; D is unresolved. Trimming left V 8 bases short and J 5 bases short, with 12 bases between. Per germline, CDR1 LNHDA and CDR2 SQIVND (reference sequence). The CDR3 totals 13 residues.

This chain joins TRBV30 and TRBJ2-2; TRBD2 matches at 8 bases. Trimming at V came to 3 bases and at J to 4 bases, leaving 4 bases not matched to a gene. CDR3 size: 14 residues. From germline, CDR1 is GTSNPN and CDR2 SVGIG (reference sequence). The CDR3 coding sequence is TGTGCCTGGAGCGGGACTAGAGCCACCGGGGAGCTGTTTTTT. Its protein is CAWSGTRATGELFF.

This chain joins TRBV5-4 and TRBJ2-7, with 8 nucleotides matching TRBD1. CDR1 and CDR2 from the germline V gene are SGHNT and YYREEE (reference sequence). This CDR3 spans 14 amino acids. With 3 bases clipped from V and 2 bases from J, the junction kept 4 bases outside the gene matches. The CDR3 DNA is TGTGCCAGCAGCTCTATGACAGGGGCCTACGAGCAGTACTTC. Protein product: CASSSMTGAYEQYF.

V is TRBV2 and J is TRBJ1-6; 7 nucleotides match TRBD1. V trimming: 6 bases; J trimming: 3 bases; junction bases outside the gene matches: 5. Germline V CDR1 and CDR2: SNHLY, FYNNEI. CDR3 length equals 15 residues. The CDR3 is CASRATGNYNSPLHF. The CDR3 bases are TGTGCCAGCAGGGCGACAGGGAACTATAATTCACCCCTCCACTTT.

The chain has TRBV27 and TRBJ2-3; weak D call: TRBD2 (5 bases). Trimming shortened V by 8 bases and J by 8 bases, and 11 bases separated the two germline ends. CDR3 size: 11 residues. Germline V gene sequence: CDR1 MNHEY, CDR2 SMNVEV (reference sequence). This CDR3 is CASWGGLTQYF. CDR3 bases: TGTGCCAGCTGGGGTGGACTTACGCAGTATTTT.

The CDR3 DNA follows: TGTGCCAGCAGCTCGGTTGGGGGTCCCTACGAGCAGTACTTC. This encodes CASSSVGGPYEQYF. The rearrangement uses TRBV7-9 and TRBJ2-7; either TRBD1 or TRBD2 may supply D (5 bases each). The CDR3 sequence is 14 residues long. Looked up from germline, CDR1 is SEHNR and CDR2 is FQNEAQ (reference sequence). V was cut by 4 bases and J by 2 bases, with 12 bases left in between.

The chain links TRBV6-1 to TRBJ1-5; unclear D gene. The CDR3 extends over 13 amino acids. Germline V gene lookup returns CDR1 MNHNS and CDR2 SASEGT. The V end lost 4 bases, the J end lost 5 bases, and 9 bases lay between the germline ends. The CDR3 here is CASSATSDQPQHF. The CDR3 DNA reads TGTGCCAGCAGTGCGACCAGCGATCAGCCCCAGCATTTT.

The gene calls are TRBV5-1 and TRBJ2-5; D possibly corresponds to TRBD1 (6 bases). The germline V gene encodes CDR1 SGHRS and CDR2 YFSETQ. V dropped 4 bases and J dropped 0 bases, with 13 bases sitting between them. This CDR3 comprises 15 residues. The CDR3 DNA is TGCGCCAGCAGCAAGACAGGCGCGTACCAAGAGACCCAGTACTTC. Its protein is CASSKTGAYQETQYF. Full variable domain (missing parts from reference TRBV5-1 and TRBJ2-5): KAGVTQTPRYLIKTRGQQVTLSCSPISGHRSVSWYQQTPGQGLQFLFEYFSETQRNKGNFPGRFSGRQFSNSRSEMNVSTLELGDSALYLCASSKTGAYQETQYFGPGTRLLVL.

With respect to this clone: Distinct nucleotide sequences in the sample also encode this CDR3. The gene calls are TRBV10-3 and TRBJ2-2, with D perhaps given as TRBD1 or TRBD2 (5 bases each). Germline assignment: CDR1 ENHRY and CDR2 SYGVKD. V dropped 6 bases and J dropped 1 base, with 9 bases sitting between them. The length of the CDR3 is 14 residues. In DNA, the CDR3 is TGTGCCATCAGCGAGGGGTTGAACACCGGGGAGCTGTTTTTT. Protein sequence: CAISEGLNTGELFF.

The chain joins TRBV7-9 to TRBJ1-2; D remains unclear. This CDR3 is built from 14 residues. Trimming removed 1 base from V and 4 bases from J, with 10 bases in between. Germline CDR1 reads SEHNR; CDR2 reads FQNEAQ (reference sequence). The CDR3 reads CASSLGQPFYGYTF. DNA of the CDR3: TGTGCCAGCAGCTTAGGGCAGCCTTTCTATGGCTACACCTTC.

With respect to this clone: Distinct nucleotide sequences in the sample also encode this CDR3. The chain carries TRBV11-3 and TRBJ2-2; TRBD1 might be the D (5 bases). This CDR3 spans 14 amino acids. CDR1 is SGHNT, CDR2 YENEEA, per germline. V was cut by 0 bases and J by 3 bases, with 5 bases left in between. The CDR3 bases are TGTGCCAGCAGCTTAGACAGGGACACCGGGGAGCTGTTTTTT. Residues: CASSLDRDTGELFF.

This clone was seen just once. One end of the junction fails to match germline, which may point to a read error. V and J are TRBV10-3 and TRBJ1-2; no clear D. CDR1 and CDR2 (germline): ENHRY, SYGVKD. There are 13 residues in the CDR3. The CDR3 protein is CASSEEGNYGYTF. CDR3 nucleotide sequence: TGTGCCAGCAGTGAAGAAGGGAACTATGGCTACACCTTC.

Note on this clone: The same CDR3 also results from other DNA sequences found in this sample. The chain couples TRBV18 to TRBJ1-1; D uncertain. CDR1 is KGHSH and CDR2 is LQKENI in the germline V gene. Deletions cut 2 bases from V and 8 bases from J, with 9 bases between. The CDR3 has 12 residues. Here the CDR3 reads CASSPGPSEAFF. CDR3 sequence (DNA): TGTGCCAGCTCACCAGGGCCCTCAGAAGCTTTCTTT. Drawing the rest from reference TRBV18 and TRBJ1-1, the complete variable domain is NAGVMQNPRHLVRRRGQEARLRCSPMKGHSHVYWYRQLPEEGLKFMVYLQKENIIDESGMPKERFSAEFPKEGPSILRIQQVVRGDSAAYFCASSPGPSEAFFGQGTRLTVV.

The chain employs TRBV11-2 and TRBJ2-7; perhaps TRBD1 as D (6 bases). The germline V gene has CDR1 SGHAT and CDR2 FQNNGV. CDR3 length equals 14 residues. Trimming left V 5 bases short and J 6 bases short, with 17 bases between. CDR3 bases: TGTGCCAGCAGCCAAATTCCACAGGGCGGCGAGCAGTACTTC. Its translation: CASSQIPQGGEQYF.

This chain links TRBV5-1 with TRBJ2-5; D possibly corresponds to TRBD2 (5 bases). The CDR3 is 15 amino acids. V was trimmed by 0 bases and J by 5 bases, leaving 14 bases between them. Looked up from germline, CDR1 is SGHRS and CDR2 is YFSETQ. The chain's CDR3 is CASSLAIGSGETQYF. The CDR3 DNA reads as TGCGCCAGCAGCTTGGCCATTGGGTCGGGGGAGACCCAGTACTTC. Based on the CDR3 plus reference TRBV5-1 and TRBJ2-5, the full variable domain is KAGVTQTPRYLIKTRGQQVTLSCSPISGHRSVSWYQQTPGQGLQFLFEYFSETQRNKGNFPGRFSGRQFSNSRSEMNVSTLELGDSALYLCASSLAIGSGETQYFGPGTRLLVL.

The chain joins TRBV11-3 to TRBJ2-3; no firm D call. Germline V lookup: CDR1 SGHNT, CDR2 YENEEA. V was pared by 0 bases and J by 8 bases, with 12 bases between. The length of the CDR3 is 14 residues. The CDR3 is CASSLDRASITQYF. CDR3 bases: TGTGCCAGCAGCTTAGATCGGGCAAGTATTACGCAGTATTTT.

This chain uses TRBV19 with TRBJ1-6; 7 bases are shared with TRBD1. This CDR3 is built from 15 residues. CDR1 and CDR2 from the germline V gene are LNHDA and SQIVND (reference sequence). V was pared by 3 bases and J by 7 bases, with 6 bases of the junction left unmatched. The CDR3 protein is CASSIRTGANSPLHF. Here the CDR3 DNA reads TGTGCCAGTAGTATCCGGACAGGAGCCAATTCACCCCTCCACTTT.